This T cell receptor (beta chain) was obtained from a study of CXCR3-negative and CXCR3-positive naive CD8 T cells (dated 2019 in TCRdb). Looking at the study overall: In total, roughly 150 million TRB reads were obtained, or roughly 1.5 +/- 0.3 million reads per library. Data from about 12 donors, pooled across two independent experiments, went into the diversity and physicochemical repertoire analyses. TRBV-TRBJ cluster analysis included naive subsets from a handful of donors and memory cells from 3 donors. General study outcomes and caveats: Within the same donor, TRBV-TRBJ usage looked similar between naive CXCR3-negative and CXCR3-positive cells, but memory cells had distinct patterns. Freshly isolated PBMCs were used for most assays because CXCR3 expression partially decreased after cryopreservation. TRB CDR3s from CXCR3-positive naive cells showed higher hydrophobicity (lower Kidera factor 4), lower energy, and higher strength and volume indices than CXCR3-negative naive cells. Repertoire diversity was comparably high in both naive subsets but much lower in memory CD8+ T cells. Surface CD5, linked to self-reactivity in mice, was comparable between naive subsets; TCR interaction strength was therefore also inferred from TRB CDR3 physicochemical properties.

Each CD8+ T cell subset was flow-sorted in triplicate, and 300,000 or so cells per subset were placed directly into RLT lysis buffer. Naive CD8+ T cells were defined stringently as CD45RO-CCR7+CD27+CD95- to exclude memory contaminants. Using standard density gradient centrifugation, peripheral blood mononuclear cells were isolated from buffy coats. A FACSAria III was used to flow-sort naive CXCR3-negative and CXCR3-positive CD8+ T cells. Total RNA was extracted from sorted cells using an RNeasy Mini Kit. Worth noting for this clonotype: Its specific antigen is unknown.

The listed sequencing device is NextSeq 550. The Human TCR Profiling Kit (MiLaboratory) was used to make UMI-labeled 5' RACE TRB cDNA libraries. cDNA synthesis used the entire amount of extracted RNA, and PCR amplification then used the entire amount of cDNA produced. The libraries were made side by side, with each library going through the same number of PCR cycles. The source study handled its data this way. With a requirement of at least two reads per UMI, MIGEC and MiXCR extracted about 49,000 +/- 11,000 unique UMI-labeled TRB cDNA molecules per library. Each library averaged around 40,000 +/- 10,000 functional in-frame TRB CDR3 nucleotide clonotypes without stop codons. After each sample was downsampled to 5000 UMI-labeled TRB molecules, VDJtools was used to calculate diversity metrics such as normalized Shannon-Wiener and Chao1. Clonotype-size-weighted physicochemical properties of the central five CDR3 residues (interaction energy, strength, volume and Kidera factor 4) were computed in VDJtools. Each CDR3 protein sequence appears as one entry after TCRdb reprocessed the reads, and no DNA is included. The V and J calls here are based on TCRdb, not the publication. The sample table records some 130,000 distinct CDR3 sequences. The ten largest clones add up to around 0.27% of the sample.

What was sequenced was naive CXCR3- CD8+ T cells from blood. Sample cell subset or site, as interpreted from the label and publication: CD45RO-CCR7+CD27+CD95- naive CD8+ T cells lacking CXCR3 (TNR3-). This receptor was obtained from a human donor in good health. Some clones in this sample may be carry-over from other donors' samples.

The CDR3 region: CASSQGFLNTGELFF. This chain joins TRBV4-1 to TRBJ2-2. The CDR3 measures 15 amino acids from cysteine to phenylalanine. Only the protein is available. The germline V gene gives CDR1 as MGHRA and CDR2 as YSYEKL.